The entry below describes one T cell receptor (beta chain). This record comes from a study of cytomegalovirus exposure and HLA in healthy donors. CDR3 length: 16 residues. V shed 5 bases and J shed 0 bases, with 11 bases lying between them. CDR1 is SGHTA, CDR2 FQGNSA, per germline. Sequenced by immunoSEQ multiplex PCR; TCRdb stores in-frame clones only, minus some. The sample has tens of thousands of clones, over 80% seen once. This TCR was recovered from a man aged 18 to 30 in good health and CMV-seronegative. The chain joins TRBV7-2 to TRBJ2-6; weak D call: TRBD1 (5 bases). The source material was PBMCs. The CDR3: CASSAQGSSGANVLTF. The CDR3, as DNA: TGTGCCAGCAGCGCCCAGGGCTCCTCTGGGGCCAACGTCCTGACTTTC.